These 9 T cell receptor beta chains were all obtained from the same sample, sequenced in a study of T cells in Graves' hyperthyroidism and ophthalmopathy. It was RNA transcripts that yielded the amplified TCR beta CDR3 regions. A first-round RT-PCR of the TCR CDR3 used the HTBI primer set. One entry per CDR3 protein results from TCRdb running MiXCR on the multiplex PCR reads. In the table there are under 550,000 distinct CDR3 sequences, about 20% of which are singletons. The material sequenced was blood. These receptors all stem from a man aged 40-49 years with Graves' ophthalmopathy.

This clonotype was seen a few times. V gene TRBV6-1 combines with J gene TRBJ2-7, with TRBD1 matching over 9 bases. The length of the CDR3 is 15 residues. Germline lookup yields CDR1 MNHNS and CDR2 SASEGT. Losses at the gene ends were 6 bases for V and 3 bases for J; bases not matched to a gene: 9. The CDR3 DNA reads TGTGCCAGCAGGAACCCGGGACAGGGCATCTACGAGCAGTACTTC. Protein sequence: CASRNPGQGIYEQYF.

This clonotype occurred many times. The V call is TRBV9, the J call TRBJ1-2, with TRBD1 matching 9 bases. CDR1 SGDLS and CDR2 YYNGEE come from the germline V gene. There are 16 residues in the CDR3. The trim removed 1 base at V and 2 bases at J, leaving 6 bases unmatched. The CDR3 region has the DNA TGTGCCAGCAGCGTAACAGACAGGGGGTCGAACTATGGCTACACCTTC. Translated, it gives CASSVTDRGSNYGYTF.

The V and J genes are TRBV19 and TRBJ2-3; D not resolved. Looked up from germline, CDR1 is LNHDA and CDR2 is SQIVND (reference sequence). Deletions cut 1 base from V and 2 bases from J, with 4 bases between. This CDR3 has 13 residues. CDR3 residues: CASSIATTDTQYF. CDR3 in DNA: TGTGCCAGTAGTATAGCTACCACAGATACGCAGTATTTT.

The chain recombines TRBV27 with TRBJ1-4, with D possibly TRBD1 on 5 matching bases. Germline V CDR1 and CDR2: MNHEY, SMNVEV (reference sequence). The ends were cut back, 4 bases at V and 6 bases at J, with 15 bases in the middle. CDR3 length: 15 residues. CDR3 DNA sequence: TGTGCCAGCAGTTCTACCGGGACGGAGGATGAAAAACTGTTTTTT. Amino acids: CASSSTGTEDEKLFF.

This clonotype occurred many times. The CDR3 loop reads CSARGPGGTETQYF. Here the CDR3 DNA reads TGCAGTGCTAGAGGACCGGGGGGCACGGAGACCCAGTACTTC. The chain has TRBV20-1 and TRBJ2-5; tentatively, D is TRBD2 (7 bases). CDR1 and CDR2 from the germline V gene are DFQATT and SNEGSKA (reference sequence). The V end was cut by 1 base, the J end by 5 bases, with 14 bases between. There are 14 residues in the CDR3.

This sequence joins TRBV28 and TRBJ1-2, with 7 bases identical to TRBD1. This CDR3 has 17 amino acids. Losses at the gene ends were 6 bases for V and 5 bases for J; bases not matched to a gene: 18. The V gene's germline CDR1 is MDHEN and CDR2 SYDVKM. CDR3 region: CASSFGGTDSFGYGYTF. The DNA of the CDR3 is TGTGCCAGCAGCTTTGGGGGGACAGACTCATTCGGTTATGGCTACACCTTC.

J is TRBJ2-6 and V is TRBV7-9; D possibly corresponds to TRBD2 (6 bases). CDR3 size: 17 residues. Germline lookup yields CDR1 SEHNR and CDR2 FQNEAQ (reference sequence). The V gene lost 6 bases and the J gene lost 0 bases, with 15 bases spanning the gap. The CDR3 is CASRLGRGSSGANVLTF. The CDR3 region has the DNA TGTGCCAGCAGGCTGGGACGGGGGAGCTCTGGGGCCAACGTCCTGACTTTC.

CDR3 in DNA: TGTGCCAGCAGCTTAGCGAGGCGGAAAGGGGGCTACACCTTC. Protein product: CASSLARRKGGYTF. The genes are TRBV7-2 and TRBJ1-2; D ambiguous. Trimming took 0 bases from V and 8 from J, leaving 13 bases between them. Germline V gene data show CDR1 as SGHTA and CDR2 as FQGNSA. CDR3 size: 14 residues.

The chain recombines TRBV2 with TRBJ2-5, with 9 nucleotides matching TRBD2. The V gene end was trimmed by 7 bases and the J gene end by 5 bases; junction bases not matched to a gene: 11. This CDR3 is 15 amino acids long. Germline values: CDR1 SNHLY, CDR2 FYNNEI. DNA of the CDR3: TGTGCCAGCAAGCCCCTCGGCGGGGGGGGTGAGACCCAGTACTTC. It is translated as CASKPLGGGGETQYF.